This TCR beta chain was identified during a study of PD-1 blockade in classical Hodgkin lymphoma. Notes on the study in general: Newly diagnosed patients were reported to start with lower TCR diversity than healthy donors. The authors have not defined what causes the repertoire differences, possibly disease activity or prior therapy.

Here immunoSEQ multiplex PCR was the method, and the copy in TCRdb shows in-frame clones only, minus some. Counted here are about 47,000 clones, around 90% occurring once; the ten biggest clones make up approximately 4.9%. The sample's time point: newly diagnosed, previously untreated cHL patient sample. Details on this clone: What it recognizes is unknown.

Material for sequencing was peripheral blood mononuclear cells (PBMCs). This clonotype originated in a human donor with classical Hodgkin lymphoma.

CDR3 bases: TGTGCCAGCAGCTTGGCCAGCTTTTTGTCTCATGGCTACACCTTC. Its protein is CASSLASFLSHGYTF. The chain joins TRBV5-4 to TRBJ1-2; D unresolved. Trimming stripped 0 bases from V and 6 bases from J, with 15 bases between. The CDR3 runs 15 residues. CDR1 is SGHNT and CDR2 is YYREEE in the germline V gene (reference sequence).